This T cell receptor beta chain appears in the sequencing data of a study of T cell responses to AZD1222 COVID-19 vaccine. Study-wide results and caveats: Researchers report vaccine-associated CD4 TCRs spanning spike, with dominance at 160-218 and 743-854. Seropositive AZD1222 recipients at baseline numbered only five or six. Donors were largely white British and mainly female; clonal diversity was possibly underestimated. Targeting of unmutated variant regions was reportedly seen in nearly half of spike-specific TCRs.

As concerns this clone: Its cognate antigen is unknown.

The CDR3 totals 15 residues. V lost 1 base and J 4 bases, leaving 13 bases between the germline ends. Germline lookup yields CDR1 KGHSH and CDR2 LQKENI. TCRdb's table, derived via immunoSEQ multiplex PCR, lists solely in-frame clones and lacks some. Seen here are tens of thousands of clones, around 89% observed once, and the top ten hold about 9%. The origin of this receptor is an adult who received the MenACWY meningococcal vaccine as a control. This material consisted of peripheral blood, taken 28 days after the second dose of the MenACWY control vaccine. V is TRBV18 and J is TRBJ1-2, with D possibly TRBD1 on 6 matching bases. Here the CDR3 reads CASSPRQDESYGYTF. CDR3 nucleotide sequence: TGTGCCAGCTCACCACGACAGGACGAATCCTATGGCTACACCTTC.